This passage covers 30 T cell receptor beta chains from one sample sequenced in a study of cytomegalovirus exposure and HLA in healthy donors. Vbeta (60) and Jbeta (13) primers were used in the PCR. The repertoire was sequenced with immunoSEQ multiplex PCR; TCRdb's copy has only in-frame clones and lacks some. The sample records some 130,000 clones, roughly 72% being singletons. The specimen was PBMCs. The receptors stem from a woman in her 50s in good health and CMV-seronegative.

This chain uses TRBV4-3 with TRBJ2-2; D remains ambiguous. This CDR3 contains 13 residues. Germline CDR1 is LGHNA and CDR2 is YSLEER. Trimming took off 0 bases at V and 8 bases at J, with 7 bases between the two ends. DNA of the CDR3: TGCGCCAGCAGCCAAGACAACTTGGGGGAGCTGTTTTTT. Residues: CASSQDNLGELFF.

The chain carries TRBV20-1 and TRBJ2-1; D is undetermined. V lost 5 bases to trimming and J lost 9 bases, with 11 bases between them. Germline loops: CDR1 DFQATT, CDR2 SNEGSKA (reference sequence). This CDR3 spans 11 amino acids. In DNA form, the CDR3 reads TGCAGTGCTTACTTTGGCGGTGAGCAGTTCTTC. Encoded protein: CSAYFGGEQFF.

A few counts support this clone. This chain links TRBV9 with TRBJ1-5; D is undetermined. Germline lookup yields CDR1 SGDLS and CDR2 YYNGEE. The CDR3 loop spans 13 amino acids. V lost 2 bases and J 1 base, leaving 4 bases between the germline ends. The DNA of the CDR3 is TGTGCCAGCAGCGTTCGGAGCAATCAGCCCCAGCATTTT. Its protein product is CASSVRSNQPQHF.

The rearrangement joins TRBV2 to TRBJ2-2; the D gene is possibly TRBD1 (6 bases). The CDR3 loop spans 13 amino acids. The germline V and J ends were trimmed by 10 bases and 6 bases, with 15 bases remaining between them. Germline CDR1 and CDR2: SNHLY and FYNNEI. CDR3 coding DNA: TGTGCCACCCAGCACAGGGATCCCGGGGAGCTGTTTTTT. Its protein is CATQHRDPGELFF.

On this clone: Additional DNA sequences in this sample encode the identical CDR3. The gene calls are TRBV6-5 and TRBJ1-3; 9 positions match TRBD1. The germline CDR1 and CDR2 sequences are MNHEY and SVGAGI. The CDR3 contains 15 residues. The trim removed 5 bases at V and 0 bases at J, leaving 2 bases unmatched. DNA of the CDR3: TGTGCCAGCAGTCTGACAGGGGGCTCTGGAAACACCATATATTTT. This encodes CASSLTGGSGNTIYF.

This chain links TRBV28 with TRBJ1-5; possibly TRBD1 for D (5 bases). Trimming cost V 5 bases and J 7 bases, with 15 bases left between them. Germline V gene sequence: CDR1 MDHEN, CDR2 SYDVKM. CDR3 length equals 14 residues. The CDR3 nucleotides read TGTGCCAGCAGTCCTCGGGCAGGGCGGCAGCCCCAGCATTTT. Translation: CASSPRAGRQPQHF.

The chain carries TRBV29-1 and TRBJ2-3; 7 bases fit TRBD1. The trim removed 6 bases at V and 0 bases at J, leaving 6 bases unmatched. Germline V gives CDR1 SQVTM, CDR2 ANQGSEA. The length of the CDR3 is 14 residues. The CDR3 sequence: CSVAQGVSTDTQYF. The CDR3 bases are TGCAGCGTGGCCCAGGGGGTGAGCACAGATACGCAGTATTTT.

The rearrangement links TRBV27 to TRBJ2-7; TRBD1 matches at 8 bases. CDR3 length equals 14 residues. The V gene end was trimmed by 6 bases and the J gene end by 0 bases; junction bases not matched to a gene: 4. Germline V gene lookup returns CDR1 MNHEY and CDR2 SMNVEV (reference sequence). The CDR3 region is CASSRGQGSYEQYV. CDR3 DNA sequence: TGTGCCAGCAGCCGCGGACAGGGCTCCTACGAGCAGTACGTC.

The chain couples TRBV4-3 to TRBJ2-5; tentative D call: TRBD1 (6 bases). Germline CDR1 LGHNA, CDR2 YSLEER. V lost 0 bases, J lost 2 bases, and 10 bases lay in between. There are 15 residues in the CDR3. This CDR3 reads CASSQDDRFQETQYF. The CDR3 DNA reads TGCGCCAGCAGCCAAGACGACAGGTTTCAAGAGACCCAGTACTTC.

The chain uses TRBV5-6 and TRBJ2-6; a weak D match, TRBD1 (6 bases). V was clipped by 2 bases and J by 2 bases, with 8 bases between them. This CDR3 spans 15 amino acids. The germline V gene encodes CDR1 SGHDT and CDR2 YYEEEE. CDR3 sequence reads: CASSLQGPGANVLTF. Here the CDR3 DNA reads TGTGCCAGCAGCTTACAGGGCCCTGGGGCCAACGTCCTGACTTTC. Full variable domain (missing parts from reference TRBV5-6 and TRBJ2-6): DAGVTQSPTHLIKTRGQQVTLRCSPKSGHDTVSWYQQALGQGPQFIFQYYEEEERQRGNFPDRFSGHQFPNYSSELNVNALLLGDSALYLCASSLQGPGANVLTFGAGSRLTVL.

CDR3 amino acids: CASSERPGGGAGEQYV. The CDR3 DNA reads TGTGCCAGCAGTGAAAGGCCGGGAGGGGGCGCGGGCGAGCAGTACGTC. The chain couples TRBV6-1 to TRBJ2-7, with D tentatively TRBD2 (8 bases). The V end was cut by 2 bases, the J end by 6 bases, with 20 bases between. Looked up from germline, CDR1 is MNHNS and CDR2 is SASEGT. This CDR3 is built from 16 residues.

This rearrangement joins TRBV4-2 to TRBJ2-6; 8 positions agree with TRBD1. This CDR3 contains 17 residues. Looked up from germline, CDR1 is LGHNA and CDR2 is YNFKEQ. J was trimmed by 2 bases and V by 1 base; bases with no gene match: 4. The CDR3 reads CASSQAPGGAGANVLTF. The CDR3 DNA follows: TGTGCCAGCAGCCAAGCACCAGGGGGCGCTGGGGCCAACGTCCTGACTTTC.

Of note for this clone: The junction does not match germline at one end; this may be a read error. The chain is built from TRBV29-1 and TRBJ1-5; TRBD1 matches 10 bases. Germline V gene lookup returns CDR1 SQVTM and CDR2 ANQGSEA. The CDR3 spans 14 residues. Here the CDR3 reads CSAVGGQGNQPQNF. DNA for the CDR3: TGCAGCGCTGTGGGGGGACAGGGGAACCAGCCCCAGAATTTT. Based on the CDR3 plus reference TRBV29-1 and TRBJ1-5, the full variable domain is SAVISQKPSRDICQRGTSLTIQCQVDSQVTMMFWYRQQPGQSLTLIATANQGSEATYESGFVIDKFPISRPNLTFSTLTVSNMSPEDSSIYLCSAVGGQGNQPQNFGDGTRLSIL.

DNA for the CDR3: TGTGCCAGCAGCTTAGACTTACACACTGAAGCTTTCTTT. It specifies CASSLDLHTEAFF. The J gene is TRBJ1-1, the V gene TRBV7-2; no clear D. The CDR3 totals 13 residues. CDR1 SGHTA and CDR2 FQGNSA come from the germline V gene. Trimming shortened V by 1 base and J by 3 bases, and 6 bases separated the two germline ends.

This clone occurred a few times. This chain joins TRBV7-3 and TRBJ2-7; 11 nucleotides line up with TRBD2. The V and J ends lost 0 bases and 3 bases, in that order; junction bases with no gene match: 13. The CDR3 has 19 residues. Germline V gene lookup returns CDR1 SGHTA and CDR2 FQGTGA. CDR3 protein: CASSLTADQIAGGHYEQYV. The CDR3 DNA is TGTGCCAGCAGCTTAACGGCCGACCAAATAGCGGGAGGGCACTACGAGCAGTACGTC.

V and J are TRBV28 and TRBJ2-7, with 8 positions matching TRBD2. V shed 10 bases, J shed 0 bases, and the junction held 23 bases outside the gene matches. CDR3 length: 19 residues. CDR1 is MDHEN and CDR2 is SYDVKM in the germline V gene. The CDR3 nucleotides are TGTGCCATCACCCGAGGGGGGCTAGCGGGCTTCTTGAGCTCCTACGAGCAGTACTTC. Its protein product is CAITRGGLAGFLSSYEQYF.

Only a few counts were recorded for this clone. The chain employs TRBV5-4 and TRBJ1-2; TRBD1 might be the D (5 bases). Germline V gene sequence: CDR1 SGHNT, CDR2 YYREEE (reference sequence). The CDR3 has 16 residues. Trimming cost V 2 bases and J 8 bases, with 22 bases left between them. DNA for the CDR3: TGTGCCAGCAGCTTATTGGGGGGATACCCGGACTGGGGCTACACCTTC. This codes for CASSLLGGYPDWGYTF. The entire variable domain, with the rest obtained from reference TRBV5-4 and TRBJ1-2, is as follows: ETGVTQSPTHLIKTRGQQVTLRCSSQSGHNTVSWYQQALGQGPQFIFQYYREEENGRGNFPPRFSGLQFPNYSSELNVNALELDDSALYLCASSLLGGYPDWGYTFGSGTRLTVV.

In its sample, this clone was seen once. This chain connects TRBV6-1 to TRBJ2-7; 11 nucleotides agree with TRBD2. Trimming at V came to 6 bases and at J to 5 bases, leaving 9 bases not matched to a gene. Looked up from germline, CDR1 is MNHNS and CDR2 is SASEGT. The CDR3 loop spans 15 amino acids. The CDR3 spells CASSILAGDGNEQYV. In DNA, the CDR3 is TGTGCCAGCAGCATACTAGCGGGAGATGGGAACGAGCAGTACGTC.

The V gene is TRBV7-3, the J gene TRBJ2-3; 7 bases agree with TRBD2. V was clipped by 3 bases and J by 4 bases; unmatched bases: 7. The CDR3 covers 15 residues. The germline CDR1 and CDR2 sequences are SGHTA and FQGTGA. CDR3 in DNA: TGTGCCAGCAGCTTCGGCGCGGGAGTGGCAGATACGCAGTATTTT. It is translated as CASSFGAGVADTQYF.

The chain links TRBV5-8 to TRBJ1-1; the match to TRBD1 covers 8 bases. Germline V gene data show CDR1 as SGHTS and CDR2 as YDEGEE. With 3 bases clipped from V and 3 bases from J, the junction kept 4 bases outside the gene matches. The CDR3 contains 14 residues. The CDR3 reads CASSSGQGYTEAFF. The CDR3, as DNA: TGTGCCAGCAGCTCCGGACAGGGATACACTGAAGCTTTCTTT.

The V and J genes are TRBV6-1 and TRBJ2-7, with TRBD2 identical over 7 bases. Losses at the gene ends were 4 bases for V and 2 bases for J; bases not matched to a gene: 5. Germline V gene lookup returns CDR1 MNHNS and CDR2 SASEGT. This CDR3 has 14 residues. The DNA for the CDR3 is TGTGCCAGCAGTGCGAGCCGGGAGGCCTACGAGCAGTACTTC. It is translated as CASSASREAYEQYF.

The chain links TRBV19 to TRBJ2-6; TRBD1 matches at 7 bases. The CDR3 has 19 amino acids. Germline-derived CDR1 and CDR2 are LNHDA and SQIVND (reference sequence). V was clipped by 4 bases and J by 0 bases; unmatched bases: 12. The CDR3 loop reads CASSSFGTAPSSGANVLTF. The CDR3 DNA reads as TGTGCCAGTAGTAGCTTCGGGACAGCTCCTAGCTCTGGGGCCAACGTCCTGACTTTC.

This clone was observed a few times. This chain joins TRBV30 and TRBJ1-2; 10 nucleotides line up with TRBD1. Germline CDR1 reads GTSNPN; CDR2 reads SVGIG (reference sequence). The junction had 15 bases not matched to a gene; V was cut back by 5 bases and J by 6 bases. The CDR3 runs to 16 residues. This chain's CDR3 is CAWGTAEGQGYNGYTF. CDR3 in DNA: TGTGCCTGGGGGACCGCGGAGGGACAGGGGTACAATGGCTACACCTTC.

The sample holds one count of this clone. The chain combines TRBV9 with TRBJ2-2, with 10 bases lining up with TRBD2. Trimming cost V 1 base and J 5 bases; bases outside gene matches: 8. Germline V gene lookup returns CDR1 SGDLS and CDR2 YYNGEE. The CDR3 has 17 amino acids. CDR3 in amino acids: CASSVRLAGVGTGELFF. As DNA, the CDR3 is TGTGCCAGCAGCGTACGTCTAGCGGGAGTAGGGACCGGGGAGCTGTTTTTT.

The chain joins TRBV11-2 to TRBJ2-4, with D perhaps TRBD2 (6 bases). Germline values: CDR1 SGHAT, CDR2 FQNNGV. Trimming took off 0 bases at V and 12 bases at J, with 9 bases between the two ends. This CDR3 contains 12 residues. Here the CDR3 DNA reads TGTGCCAGCAGCTTAGAGGTGCGGGGTCAGTACTTC. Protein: CASSLEVRGQYF.

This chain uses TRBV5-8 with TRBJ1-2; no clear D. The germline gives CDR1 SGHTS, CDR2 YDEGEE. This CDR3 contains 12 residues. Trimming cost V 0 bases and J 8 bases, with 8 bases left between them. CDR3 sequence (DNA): TGTGCCAGCAGCTTGGGCCTAGGCGGCTACACCTTC. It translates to CASSLGLGGYTF. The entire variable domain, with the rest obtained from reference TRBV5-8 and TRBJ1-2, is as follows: EAGVTQSPTHLIKTRGQQATLRCSPISGHTSVYWYQQALGLGLQFLLWYDEGEERNRGNFPPRFSGRQFPNYSSELNVNALELEDSALYLCASSLGLGGYTFGSGTRLTVV.

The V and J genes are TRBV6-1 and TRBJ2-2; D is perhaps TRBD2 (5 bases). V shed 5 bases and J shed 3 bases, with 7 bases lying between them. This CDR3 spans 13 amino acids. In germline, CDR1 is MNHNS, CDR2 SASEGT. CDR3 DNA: TGTGCCAGCAGTCACGGGGACACCGGGGAGCTGTTTTTT. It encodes CASSHGDTGELFF.

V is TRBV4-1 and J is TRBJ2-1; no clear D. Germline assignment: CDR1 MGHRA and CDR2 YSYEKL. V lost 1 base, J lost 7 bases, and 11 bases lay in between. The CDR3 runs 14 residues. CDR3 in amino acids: CASSQGSVENEQFF. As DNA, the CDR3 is TGCGCCAGCAGCCAAGGCTCGGTTGAGAATGAGCAGTTCTTC.

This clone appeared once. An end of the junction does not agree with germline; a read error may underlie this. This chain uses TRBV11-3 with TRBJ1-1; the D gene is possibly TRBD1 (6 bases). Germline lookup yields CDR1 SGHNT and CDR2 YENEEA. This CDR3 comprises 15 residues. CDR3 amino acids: CASSLSGDRNPEAFF. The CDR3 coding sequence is TGTGCCAGCAGCTTATCGGGTGACAGGAACCCTGAAGCTTTCTTT.

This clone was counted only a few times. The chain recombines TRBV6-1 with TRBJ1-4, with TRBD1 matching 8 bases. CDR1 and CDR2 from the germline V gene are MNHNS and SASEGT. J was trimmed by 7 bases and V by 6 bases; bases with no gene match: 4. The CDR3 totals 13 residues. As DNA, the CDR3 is TGTGCCAGCAGCCTAGACAGGGGTGAAAAACTGTTTTTT. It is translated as CASSLDRGEKLFF.